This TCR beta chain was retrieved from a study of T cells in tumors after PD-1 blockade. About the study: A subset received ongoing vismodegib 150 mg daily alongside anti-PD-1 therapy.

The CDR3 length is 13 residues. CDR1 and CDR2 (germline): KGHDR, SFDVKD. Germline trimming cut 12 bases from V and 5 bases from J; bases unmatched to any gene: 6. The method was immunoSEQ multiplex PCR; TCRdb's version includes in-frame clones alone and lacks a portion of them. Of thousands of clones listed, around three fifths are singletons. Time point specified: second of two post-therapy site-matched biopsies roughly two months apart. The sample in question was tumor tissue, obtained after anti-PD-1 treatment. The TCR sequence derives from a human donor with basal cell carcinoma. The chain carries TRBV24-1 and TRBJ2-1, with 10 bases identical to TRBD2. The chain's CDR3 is CAASSGGDNEQFF. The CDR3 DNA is TGTGCCGCCTCTAGCGGGGGCGACAATGAGCAGTTCTTC.